Described below is a single TCR beta chain sequence and its context. Its specificity is unknown. The data originate from a study of shared clonotypes between healthy human individuals. In the study overall: CD8 memory received one plate per donor, CD8 naive two, CD4 memory three and CD4 naive three.

Terminally differentiated effector memory CD45RA+ cells were left out of the naive CD8 fraction, which was CD45RO-negative and positively selected for CCR7. Each sample came from a Caucasian adult donor living in Nashville, Tennessee. Overall study results and limits: Researchers sampled only blood; tissue repertoires likely differ.

V was shortened by 3 bases and J by 0 bases, with 9 bases between the two germline ends. The CDR3 loop spans 14 amino acids. Germline V CDR1 and CDR2: SGHRS, YFSETQ. The table came from immunoSEQ multiplex PCR; TCRdb's copy has only in-frame clones and leaves some out. This table holds 800,000 or so clones, roughly 96% found once. The sequenced sample consisted of naive CD8+ T cells sorted from blood. The sequence was collected from a man aged 25 to 40 in good health. This rearrangement joins TRBV5-1 to TRBJ1-1, with D perhaps TRBD1 (5 bases). Written as DNA, the CDR3 is TGCGCCAGCAGCTGGGACCCATTGAACACTGAAGCTTTCTTT. This codes for CASSWDPLNTEAFF.